This paragraph reports one T cell receptor (beta chain). Its target is unknown. CDR1 MRHNA and CDR2 SNTAGT come from the germline V gene. This CDR3 has 15 amino acids. After removal of 3 bases from V and 3 bases from J, the junction contained 6 bases not matched to a gene. TCRdb keeps only in-frame clones here, not all; method: immunoSEQ multiplex PCR. The data show tens of thousands of clones, roughly nine tenths seen once. The data originate from a study of T cell responses to AZD1222 COVID-19 vaccine. Regarding the study as a whole: Spike regions recognized by vaccine-associated CD4 TCRs spanned the protein, led by 160-218 and 743-854. At study baseline, merely several AZD1222 recipients were seropositive. As reported, nearly half of all spike-specific TCRs target variant regions that are unmutated.

V usage is TRBV6-4 and J usage is TRBJ2-3, with 7 bases matching TRBD1. This clonotype originated in an adult in good health. The sample consisted of peripheral blood, taken on day 0 of AZD1222 vaccination. In DNA form, the CDR3 reads TGTGCCAGCAGTGAAGGCCAGGGGGTTACAGATACGCAGTATTTT. It encodes CASSEGQGVTDTQYF.